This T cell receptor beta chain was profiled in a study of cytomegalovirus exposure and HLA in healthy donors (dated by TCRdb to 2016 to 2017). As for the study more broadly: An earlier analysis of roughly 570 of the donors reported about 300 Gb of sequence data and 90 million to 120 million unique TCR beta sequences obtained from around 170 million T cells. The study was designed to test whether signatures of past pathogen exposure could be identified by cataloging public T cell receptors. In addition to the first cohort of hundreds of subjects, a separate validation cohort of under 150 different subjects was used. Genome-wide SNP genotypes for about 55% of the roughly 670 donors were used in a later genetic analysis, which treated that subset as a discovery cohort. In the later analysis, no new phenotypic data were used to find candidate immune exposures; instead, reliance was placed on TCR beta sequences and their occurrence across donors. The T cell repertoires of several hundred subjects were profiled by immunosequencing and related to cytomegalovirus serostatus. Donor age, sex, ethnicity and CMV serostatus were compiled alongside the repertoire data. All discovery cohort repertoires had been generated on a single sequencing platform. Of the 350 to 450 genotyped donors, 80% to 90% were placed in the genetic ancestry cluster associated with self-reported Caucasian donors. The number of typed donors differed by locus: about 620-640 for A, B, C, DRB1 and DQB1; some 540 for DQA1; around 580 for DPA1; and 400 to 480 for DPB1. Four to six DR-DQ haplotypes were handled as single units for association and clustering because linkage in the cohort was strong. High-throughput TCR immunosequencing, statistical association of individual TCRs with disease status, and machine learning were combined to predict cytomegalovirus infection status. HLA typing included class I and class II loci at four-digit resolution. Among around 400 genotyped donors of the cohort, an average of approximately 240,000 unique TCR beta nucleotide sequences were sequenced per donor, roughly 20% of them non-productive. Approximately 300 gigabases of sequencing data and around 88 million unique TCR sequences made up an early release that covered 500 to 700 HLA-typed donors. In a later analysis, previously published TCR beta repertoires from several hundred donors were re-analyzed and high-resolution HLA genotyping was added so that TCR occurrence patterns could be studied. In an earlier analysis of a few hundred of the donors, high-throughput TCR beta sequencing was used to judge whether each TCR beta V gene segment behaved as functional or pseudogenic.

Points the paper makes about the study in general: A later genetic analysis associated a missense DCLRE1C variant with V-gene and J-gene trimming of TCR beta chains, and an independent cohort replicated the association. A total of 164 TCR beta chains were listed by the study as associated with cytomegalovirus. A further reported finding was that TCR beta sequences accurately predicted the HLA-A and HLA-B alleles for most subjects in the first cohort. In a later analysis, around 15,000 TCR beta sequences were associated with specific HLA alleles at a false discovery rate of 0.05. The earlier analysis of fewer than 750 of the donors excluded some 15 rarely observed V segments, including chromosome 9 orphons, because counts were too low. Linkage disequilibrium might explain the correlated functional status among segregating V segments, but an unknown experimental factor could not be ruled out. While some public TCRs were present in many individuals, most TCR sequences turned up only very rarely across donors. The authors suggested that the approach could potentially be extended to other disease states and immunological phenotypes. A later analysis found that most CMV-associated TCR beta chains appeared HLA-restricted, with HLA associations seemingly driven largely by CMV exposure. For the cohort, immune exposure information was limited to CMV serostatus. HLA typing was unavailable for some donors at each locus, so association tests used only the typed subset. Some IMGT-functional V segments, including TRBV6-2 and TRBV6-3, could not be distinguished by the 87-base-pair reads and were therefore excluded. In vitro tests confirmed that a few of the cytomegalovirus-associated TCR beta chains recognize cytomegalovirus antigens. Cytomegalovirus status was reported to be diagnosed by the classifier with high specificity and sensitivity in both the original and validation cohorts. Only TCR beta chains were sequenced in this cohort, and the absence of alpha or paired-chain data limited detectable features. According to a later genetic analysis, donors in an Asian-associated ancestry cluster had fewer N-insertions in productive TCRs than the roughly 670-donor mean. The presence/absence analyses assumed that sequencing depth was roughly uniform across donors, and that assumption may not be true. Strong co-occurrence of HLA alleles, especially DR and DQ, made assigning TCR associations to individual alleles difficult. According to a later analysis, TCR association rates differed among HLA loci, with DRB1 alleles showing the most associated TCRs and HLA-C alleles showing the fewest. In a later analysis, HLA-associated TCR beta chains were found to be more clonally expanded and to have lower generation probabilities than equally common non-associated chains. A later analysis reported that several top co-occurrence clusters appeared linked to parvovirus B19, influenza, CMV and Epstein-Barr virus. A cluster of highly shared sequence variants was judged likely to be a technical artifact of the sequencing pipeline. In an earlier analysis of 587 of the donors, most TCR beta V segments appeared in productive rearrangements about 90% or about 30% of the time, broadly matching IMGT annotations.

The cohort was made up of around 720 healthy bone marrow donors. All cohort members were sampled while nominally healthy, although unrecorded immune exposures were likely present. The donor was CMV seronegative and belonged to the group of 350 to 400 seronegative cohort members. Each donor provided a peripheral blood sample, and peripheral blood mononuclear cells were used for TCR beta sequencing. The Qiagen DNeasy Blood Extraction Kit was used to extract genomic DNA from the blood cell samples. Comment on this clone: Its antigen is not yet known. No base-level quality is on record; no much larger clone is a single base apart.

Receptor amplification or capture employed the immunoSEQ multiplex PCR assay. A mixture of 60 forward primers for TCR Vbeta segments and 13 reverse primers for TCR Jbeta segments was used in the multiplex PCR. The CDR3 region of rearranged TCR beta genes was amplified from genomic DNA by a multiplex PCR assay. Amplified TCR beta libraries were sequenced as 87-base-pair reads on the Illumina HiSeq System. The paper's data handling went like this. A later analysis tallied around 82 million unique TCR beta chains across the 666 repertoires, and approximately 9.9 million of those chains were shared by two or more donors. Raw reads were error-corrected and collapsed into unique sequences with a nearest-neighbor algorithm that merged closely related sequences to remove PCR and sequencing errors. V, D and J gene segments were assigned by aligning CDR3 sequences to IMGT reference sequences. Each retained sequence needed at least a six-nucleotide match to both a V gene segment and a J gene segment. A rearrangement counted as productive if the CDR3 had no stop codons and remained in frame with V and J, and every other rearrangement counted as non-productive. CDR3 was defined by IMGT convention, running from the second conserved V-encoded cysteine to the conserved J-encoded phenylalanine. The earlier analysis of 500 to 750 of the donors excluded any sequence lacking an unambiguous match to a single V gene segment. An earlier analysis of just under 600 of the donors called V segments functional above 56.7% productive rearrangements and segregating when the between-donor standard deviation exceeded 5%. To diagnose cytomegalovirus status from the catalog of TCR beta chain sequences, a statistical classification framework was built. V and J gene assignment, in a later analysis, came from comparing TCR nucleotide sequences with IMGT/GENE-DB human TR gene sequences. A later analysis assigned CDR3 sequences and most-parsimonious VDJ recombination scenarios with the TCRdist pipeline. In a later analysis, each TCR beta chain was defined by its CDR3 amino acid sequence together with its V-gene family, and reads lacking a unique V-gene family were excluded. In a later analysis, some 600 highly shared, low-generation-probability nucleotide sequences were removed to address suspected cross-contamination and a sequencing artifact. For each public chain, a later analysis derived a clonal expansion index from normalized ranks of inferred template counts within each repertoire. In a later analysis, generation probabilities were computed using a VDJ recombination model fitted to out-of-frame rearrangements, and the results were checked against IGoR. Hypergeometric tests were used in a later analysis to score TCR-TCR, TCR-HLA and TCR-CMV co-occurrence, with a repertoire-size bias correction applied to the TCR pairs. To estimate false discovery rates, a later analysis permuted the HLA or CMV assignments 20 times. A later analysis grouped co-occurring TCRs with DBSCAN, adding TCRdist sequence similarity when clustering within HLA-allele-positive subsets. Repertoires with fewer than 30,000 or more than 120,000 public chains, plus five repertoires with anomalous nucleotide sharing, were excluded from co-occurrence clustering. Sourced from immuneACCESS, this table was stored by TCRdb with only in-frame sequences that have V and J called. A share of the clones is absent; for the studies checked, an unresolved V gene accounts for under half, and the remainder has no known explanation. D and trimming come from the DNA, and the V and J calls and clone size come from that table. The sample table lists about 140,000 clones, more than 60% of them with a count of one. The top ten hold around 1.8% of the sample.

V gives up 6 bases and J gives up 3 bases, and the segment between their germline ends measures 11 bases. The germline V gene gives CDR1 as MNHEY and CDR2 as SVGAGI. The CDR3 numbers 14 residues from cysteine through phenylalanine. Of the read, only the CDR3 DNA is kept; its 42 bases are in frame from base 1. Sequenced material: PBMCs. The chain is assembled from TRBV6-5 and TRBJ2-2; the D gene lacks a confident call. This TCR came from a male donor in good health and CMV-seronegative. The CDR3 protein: CASRTNRDTGELFF. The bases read TGTGCCAGCAGAACGAACCGGGACACCGGGGAGCTGTTTTTT.